Below, 18 T cell receptor beta chains from the same sample are listed, as sequenced in a study of graft-versus-host responses after intestinal transplantation. Repertoires were generated with immunoSEQ multiplex PCR, while TCRdb's copy carries only in-frame clones and drops some. The sample records under 90,000 clones, roughly 90% being singletons. No antigen has been identified for these receptors. This sample comprised unstimulated CD8+ T cells sorted from spleen or lymph node cells, obtained before transplant. The origin of the receptors is a human donor who was the organ donor for an intestinal transplant.

The chain is built from TRBV4-1 and TRBJ1-5; D might be TRBD1 (5 bases). The germline V gene encodes CDR1 MGHRA and CDR2 YSYEKL. This CDR3 is built from 14 residues. V was cut by 1 base and J by 6 bases, with 10 bases left in between. The CDR3 loop is CASSQGGGPQPQHF. The CDR3 DNA follows: TGCGCCAGCAGCCAAGGGGGGGGACCTCAGCCCCAGCATTTT.

The CDR3 protein is CASSLYRESPLHF. CDR3 nucleotide sequence: TGTGCCAGCAGCTTATATCGAGAATCACCCCTCCACTTT. V is TRBV7-6 and J is TRBJ1-6; D is uncertain. V lost 2 bases and J 10 bases, leaving 9 bases between the germline ends. Germline V gene data show CDR1 as SGHVS and CDR2 as FNYEAQ. The length of the CDR3 is 13 residues.

This chain connects TRBV29-1 to TRBJ1-4; no clear D gene. V lost 0 bases to trimming and J lost 8 bases, with 10 bases between them. The CDR3 is made up of 13 amino acids. The V gene's germline CDR1 is SQVTM and CDR2 ANQGSEA. The CDR3 DNA sequence: TGCAGCGTTGAAGATCCGTTTGGCGAAAAACTGTTTTTT. Translation gives CSVEDPFGEKLFF.

The chain recombines TRBV9 with TRBJ1-6; tentatively, D is TRBD1 (6 bases). CDR3 length equals 18 residues. CDR1 SGDLS and CDR2 YYNGEE come from the germline V gene. The germline V and J ends were trimmed by 0 bases and 0 bases, with 13 bases remaining between them. The CDR3 bases are TGTGCCAGCAGCGTAGGAAATCAGGGGTACTCCTATAATTCACCCCTCCACTTT. Protein: CASSVGNQGYSYNSPLHF. The whole variable domain, filled in from reference TRBV9 and TRBJ1-6, reads DSGVTQTPKHLITATGQRVTLRCSPRSGDLSVYWYQQSLDQGLQFLIQYYNGEERAKGNILERFSAQQFPDLHSELNLSSLELGDSALYFCASSVGNQGYSYNSPLHFGNGTRLTVT.

This chain connects TRBV15 to TRBJ2-4; 9 bases are a match to TRBD2. The V gene end was trimmed by 0 bases and the J gene end by 0 bases; junction bases not matched to a gene: 0. CDR3 length: 16 residues. The germline V gene has CDR1 LNHNV and CDR2 YYDKDF (reference sequence). CDR3 residues: CATSREAGGAKNIQYF. DNA of the CDR3: TGTGCCACCAGCAGAGAAGCGGGGGGAGCCAAAAACATTCAGTACTTC.

The chain couples TRBV27 to TRBJ1-1; 8 bases are a match to TRBD1. The CDR3 covers 12 residues. The V segment lost 5 bases and the J segment 8 bases; nucleotides outside the gene matches: 4. Germline V gene sequence: CDR1 MNHEY, CDR2 SMNVEV (reference sequence). The CDR3 nucleotides read TGTGCCAGCAGTACAGGGGGAACCGAAGCTTTCTTT. This translates into CASSTGGTEAFF.

The genes are TRBV2 and TRBJ1-2; 7 bases map to TRBD1. Trimming took 7 bases from V and 2 from J; bases not matched to a gene: 13. CDR1 SNHLY and CDR2 FYNNEI come from the germline V gene. The CDR3 length is 16 residues. The CDR3 DNA reads as TGTGCCAGCACTGACGGAGAGGGGGCGTCCAACTATGGCTACACCTTC. This codes for CASTDGEGASNYGYTF.

CDR3 coding DNA: TGCGCCAGCAGCCAAGAACTAGTCAATGAGCAGTTCTTC. Protein sequence: CASSQELVNEQFF. The rearrangement links TRBV4-1 to TRBJ2-1, with D maybe TRBD2 (5 bases). CDR1 and CDR2 from the germline V gene are MGHRA and YSYEKL. V lost 0 bases and J 6 bases, leaving 6 bases between the germline ends. The CDR3 covers 13 residues.

The chain carries TRBV7-9 and TRBJ2-7; D may be TRBD1 (6 bases). CDR1 is SEHNR and CDR2 is FQNEAQ in the germline V gene (reference sequence). CDR3 length equals 15 residues. The ends were cut back, 5 bases at V and 0 bases at J, with 14 bases in the middle. CDR3 in DNA: TGTGCCAGCAGCGGTTGGACAGCTAGCTCCTACGAGCAGTACGTC. This translates into CASSGWTASSYEQYV.

The chain has TRBV27 and TRBJ1-1; D is undetermined. The CDR3 covers 15 residues. Germline V gene sequence: CDR1 MNHEY, CDR2 SMNVEV (reference sequence). V shed 4 bases and J shed 0 bases, with 12 bases lying between them. The CDR3 sequence: CASSSPRGMNTEAFF. The DNA for the CDR3 is TGTGCCAGCAGTTCCCCCCGCGGAATGAACACTGAAGCTTTCTTT.

V gene TRBV28 combines with J gene TRBJ2-1, with D possibly TRBD1 on 7 matching bases. V shed 4 bases and J shed 4 bases, with 23 bases lying between them. The CDR3 is 18 residues long. Germline assignment: CDR1 MDHEN and CDR2 SYDVKM. CDR3 sequence: CASSYPGVGGPPYNEQFF. The CDR3 coding sequence is TGTGCCAGCAGTTACCCGGGGGTAGGGGGCCCCCCATACAATGAGCAGTTCTTC.

Worth noting for this clone: Sequence at one end of the junction differs from germline and may be a read error. This CDR3 is also generated by other DNA sequences in the sample. The chain uses TRBV4-1 and TRBJ1-1, with 8 bases identical to TRBD1. The CDR3 has 16 residues. The germline CDR1 and CDR2 sequences are MGHRA and YSYEKL. CDR3 nucleotide sequence: TGCGCCAGCAGCCAAGTGCAGGGGGCGTCCGGCACTGAAGCTTTTTTT. It yields the protein CASSQVQGASGTEAFF.

The chain couples TRBV9 to TRBJ2-1, with 9 bases lining up with TRBD2. The germline V gene encodes CDR1 SGDLS and CDR2 YYNGEE. Trimming at V came to 0 bases and at J to 13 bases, leaving 8 bases not matched to a gene. The CDR3 spans 14 residues. The CDR3 DNA is TGTGCCAGCAGCGTAGGAGGTAGCGGGGGCCCCCAGTTCTTC. This translates into CASSVGGSGGPQFF.

This sequence joins TRBV6-5 and TRBJ2-5; 9 nucleotides match TRBD1. Germline lookup yields CDR1 MNHEY and CDR2 SVGAGI. The CDR3 consists of 14 residues. Trimming at V came to 2 bases and at J to 3 bases, leaving 1 base not matched to a gene. The CDR3 bases are TGTGCCAGCAGTTACGGGGACAGGGAAGAGACCCAGTACTTC. Protein: CASSYGDREETQYF.

The rearrangement uses TRBV6-7 and TRBJ1-2; D unresolved. TRBV6-7 is an ORF; its function is uncertain. CDR3 length equals 15 residues. The germline V and J ends were trimmed by 4 bases and 6 bases, with 18 bases remaining between them. The CDR3, as DNA: TGTGCCAGCAGTTTCTTCCCAGTCCGGAGGCATGGCTACACCTTC. Translating it yields CASSFFPVRRHGYTF.

The V gene is TRBV2, the J gene TRBJ2-4, with 7 nucleotides matching TRBD1. Germline V lookup: CDR1 SNHLY, CDR2 FYNNEI. The CDR3 covers 14 residues. Trimming at V came to 8 bases and at J to 0 bases, leaving 4 bases not matched to a gene. CDR3 sequence: CASWDRLAKNIQYF. The CDR3 DNA reads as TGTGCCAGCTGGGACAGACTAGCCAAAAACATTCAGTACTTC. Full variable domain (missing parts from reference TRBV2 and TRBJ2-4): EPEVTQTPSHQVTQMGQEVILRCVPISNHLYFYWYRQILGQKVEFLVSFYNNEISEKSEIFDDQFSVERPDGSNFTLKIRSTKLEDSAMYFCASWDRLAKNIQYFGAGTRLSVL.

This rearrangement joins TRBV4-3 to TRBJ2-1; weak D call: TRBD1 (7 bases). The V end lost 0 bases, the J end lost 10 bases, and 16 bases lay between the germline ends. The germline V gene has CDR1 LGHNA and CDR2 YSLEER. The CDR3 totals 15 residues. CDR3 bases: TGCGCCAGCAGCCAAGATTCCAGGGGGGCACCCGAGCAGTTCTTC. Protein sequence: CASSQDSRGAPEQFF.

The chain has TRBV11-2 and TRBJ2-4, with D hard to call. Trimming removed 10 bases from V and 0 bases from J, with 10 bases in between. The CDR3 contains 13 residues. CDR1 is SGHAT, CDR2 FQNNGV, per germline. This chain's CDR3 is CATRHTAKNIQYF. In DNA, the CDR3 is TGTGCCACACGACACACAGCCAAAAACATTCAGTACTTC.